The 10 T cell receptor beta chains below come from one sample, sequenced in a study of cytotoxic CD8 clonotypes in ibrutinib-treated CLL. Sequencing was performed with immunoSEQ multiplex PCR; in TCRdb, only in-frame clones are kept and a portion is missing. The repertoire has just over 200,000 clones, roughly 65% of them found once; the top ten carry over 5.5%. This sample comprised PBMCs, obtained after 12 months of ibrutinib treatment. The receptors were gathered from a human donor with chronic lymphocytic leukemia.

This sequence joins TRBV11-3 and TRBJ1-1, with D tentatively TRBD1 (6 bases). There are 14 residues in the CDR3. CDR1 is SGHNT and CDR2 is YENEEA in the germline V gene. The V end was cut by 6 bases, the J end by 4 bases, with 15 bases between. Here the CDR3 DNA reads TGTGCCAGCAGTCGTACAGGGACTACCACTGAAGCTTTCTTT. Its translation: CASSRTGTTTEAFF. The full variable domain, its missing parts supplied by reference TRBV11-3 and TRBJ1-1, is EAGVVQSPRYKIIEKKQPVAFWCNPISGHNTLYWYLQNLGQGPELLIRYENEEAVDDSQLPKDRFSAERLKGVDSTLKIQPAELGDSAVYLCASSRTGTTTEAFFGQGTRLTVV.

This clone has just a few counts. The chain combines TRBV15 with TRBJ2-2; D gene unclear. The V end was cut by 3 bases, the J end by 7 bases, with 6 bases between. The CDR3 totals 12 residues. The germline CDR1 and CDR2 sequences are LNHNV and YYDKDF (reference sequence). The CDR3 sequence is CATSSRSGELFF. The DNA for the CDR3 is TGTGCCACCAGCAGTCGAAGCGGGGAGCTGTTTTTT.

The rearrangement links TRBV25-1 to TRBJ2-7; possibly TRBD1 for D (6 bases). V was trimmed by 10 bases and J by 4 bases, leaving 17 bases between them. This CDR3 is 13 amino acids long. Germline CDR1 MGHDK, CDR2 SYGVNS. The CDR3 region is CATNAGAGYEQYF. CDR3 bases: TGTGCCACCAACGCAGGGGCCGGGTACGAGCAGTACTTC.

This clone was detected only a few times. The V gene is TRBV6-5, the J gene TRBJ1-5, with a weak D call TRBD1 (6 bases). The CDR3 extends over 13 amino acids. Germline loops: CDR1 MNHEY, CDR2 SVGAGI. Trimming took off 6 bases at V and 2 bases at J, with 8 bases between the two ends. DNA for the CDR3: TGTGCCAGCAGCCCAGGGGGCAATCAGCCCCAGCATTTT. Translating gives CASSPGGNQPQHF.

The V and J genes are TRBV27 and TRBJ1-5, with 10 bases fitting TRBD1. Germline values: CDR1 MNHEY, CDR2 SMNVEV (reference sequence). The trim removed 8 bases at V and 2 bases at J, leaving 3 bases unmatched. This CDR3 spans 14 amino acids. This CDR3 reads CASCGTGGNQPQHF. DNA for the CDR3: TGTGCCAGCTGTGGGACAGGGGGCAATCAGCCCCAGCATTTT.

The gene calls are TRBV19 and TRBJ1-5, with TRBD1 identical over 9 bases. V shed 10 bases and J 4 bases; nucleotides not matched to a gene: 5. This CDR3 is built from 13 residues. Looked up from germline, CDR1 is LNHDA and CDR2 is SQIVND (reference sequence). The CDR3 DNA reads TGTGCCACCACAGACAGGGGGAATCAGCCCCAGCATTTT. It is translated as CATTDRGNQPQHF. Together with reference TRBV19 and TRBJ1-5, the CDR3 gives the full variable domain: DGGITQSPKYLFRKEGQNVTLSCEQNLNHDAMYWYRQDPGQGLRLIYYSQIVNDFQKGDIAEGYSVSREKKESFPLTVTSAQKNPTAFYLCATTDRGNQPQHFGDGTRLSIL.

V usage is TRBV29-1 and J usage is TRBJ2-7; tentatively, D is TRBD1 or TRBD2 (5 bases each). With 5 bases removed from V and 2 bases from J, the gap between germline ends came to 16 bases. The CDR3 runs to 14 residues. Germline lookup yields CDR1 SQVTM and CDR2 ANQGSEA. The CDR3 nucleotides are TGCAGCGTTAGGGACGGCTCCCCCCCCTACGAGCAGTACTTC. It translates to CSVRDGSPPYEQYF.

This rearrangement joins TRBV28 to TRBJ1-5, with TRBD1 identical over 9 bases. V lost 3 bases, J lost 6 bases, and 9 bases stayed unmatched. CDR3 length: 16 residues. Germline CDR1 reads MDHEN; CDR2 reads SYDVKM. CDR3 sequence (DNA): TGTGCCAGCAGTTTCCCCCCGGGACAGGGAAGTCAGCCCCAGCATTTT. Translating it yields CASSFPPGQGSQPQHF.

The V and J genes are TRBV18 and TRBJ1-1; D gene uncertain. The germline V gene encodes CDR1 KGHSH and CDR2 LQKENI. Trimming shortened V by 5 bases and J by 0 bases, and 10 bases separated the two germline ends. The CDR3 is 14 amino acids. The CDR3 DNA reads TGTGCCAGCTCAACAAGTCATTTGAACACTGAAGCTTTCTTT. Translating it yields CASSTSHLNTEAFF.

The V call is TRBV29-1, the J call TRBJ1-2; D call uncertain. V lost 0 bases, J lost 7 bases, and 21 bases lay in between. This CDR3 contains 16 residues. Germline values: CDR1 SQVTM, CDR2 ANQGSEA. The CDR3 reads CSVEDGLGRGGGGYTF. CDR3 coding DNA: TGCAGCGTTGAAGATGGTTTAGGGCGAGGAGGTGGTGGCTACACCTTC.